Listed below are T cell receptor beta chains from one sample, sequenced in a study of cytomegalovirus exposure and HLA in healthy donors. The repertoire was sequenced with immunoSEQ multiplex PCR; TCRdb's copy has only in-frame clones and lacks some. The repertoire holds over 150,000 clones, with around four fifths as singletons. Sequenced sample: PBMCs. The receptors here all came from a middle-aged man in good health and CMV-seronegative. CDR3s include the opening cysteine and the closing phenylalanine or tryptophan. The order of the fields is D gene, V gene, clone size, J gene, CDR3 DNA, CDR3 protein. The D gene is left open where the match is weak. Not every row has a clone size; where given, it reads once, few, many or a size class.

d_gene: TRBD1
v_gene: TRBV18
abundance: NA
j_gene: TRBJ2-2
CDR3nt: TGTGCCAGCTCACCACGCGACAGGGGGGTATCGGCCCCCGGGGAGCTGTTTTTT
CDR3aa: CASSPRDRGVSAPGELFF

d_gene: TRBD1
v_gene: TRBV5-5
abundance: NA
j_gene: TRBJ2-7
CDR3nt: TGTGCCAGCAGCTTGGGACAGGGAAACTCCTACGAGCAGTACTTC
CDR3aa: CASSLGQGNSYEQYF

d_gene: NA
v_gene: TRBV6-5
abundance: NA
j_gene: TRBJ1-2
CDR3nt: TGTGCCAGCAGTGAGCCCAGGGGTTATGGCTACACCTTC
CDR3aa: CASSEPRGYGYTF

d_gene: NA
v_gene: TRBV2
abundance: few
j_gene: TRBJ1-3
CDR3nt: TGTGCCAGCAGTGTAACGACAGTTCCGGGAAACACCATATATTTT
CDR3aa: CASSVTTVPGNTIYF

d_gene: TRBD2
v_gene: TRBV4-1
abundance: NA
j_gene: TRBJ2-1
CDR3nt: TGCGCCAGCAGCCAGGCCCGGACTAGCGGGAGCCTTGGTGAGCAGTTCTTC
CDR3aa: CASSQARTSGSLGEQFF

d_gene: NA
v_gene: TRBV21-1
abundance: NA
j_gene: TRBJ1-4
CDR3nt: TGTGCCAGCAGCACTCCCCGGGACAGGGGGCTTTGGATGTTTTTT
CDR3aa: CASSTPRDRGLWMFF

d_gene: NA
v_gene: TRBV11-2
abundance: once
j_gene: TRBJ1-1
CDR3nt: TGTGCCAGCAAGGAGACTACCTCCCGGAGTGCTGAAGCTTTCTTT
CDR3aa: CASKETTSRSAEAFF

d_gene: TRBD1
v_gene: TRBV7-6
abundance: NA
j_gene: TRBJ2-6
CDR3nt: TGTGCCAGCAGCTTAACCCCGACAGGGGGGCTGGCTGGGGCCAACGTCCTGACTTTC
CDR3aa: CASSLTPTGGLAGANVLTF

d_gene: TRBD1
v_gene: TRBV7-9
abundance: NA
j_gene: TRBJ1-6
CDR3nt: TGTTCCAGCAGCATGGGTGGGACAGTGGATTCACCCCTCCACTTT
CDR3aa: CSSSMGGTVDSPLHF

d_gene: TRBD2
v_gene: TRBV6-1
abundance: once
j_gene: TRBJ2-1
CDR3nt: TGTGCCAGCAGTGTAAGGCTAGCGGGAAGTTCGGATGAGCAGTTCTTC
CDR3aa: CASSVRLAGSSDEQFF

d_gene: NA
v_gene: TRBV7-3
abundance: NA
j_gene: TRBJ2-2
CDR3nt: TGTGCCAGCAGCCCCAATGGACTGTCGACCGGGGAGCTGTTTTTT
CDR3aa: CASSPNGLSTGELFF

d_gene: NA
v_gene: TRBV19
abundance: NA
j_gene: TRBJ1-5
CDR3nt: TGTGCCAGTAGTATACTCGGGGTGGGCCAGCCCCAGCATTTT
CDR3aa: CASSILGVGQPQHF

d_gene: TRBD2
v_gene: TRBV27
abundance: NA
j_gene: TRBJ2-1
CDR3nt: TGTGCCAGCAGTTTGCCCAGCGGGGGTCTGCGGGAGCAGTTCTTC
CDR3aa: CASSLPSGGLREQFF

d_gene: NA
v_gene: TRBV4-3
abundance: once
j_gene: TRBJ2-2
CDR3nt: TGCGCCAGCAGCCAAACACACGCTCGGGACACCGGGGAGCTGTTTTTT
CDR3aa: CASSQTHARDTGELFF

d_gene: TRBD2
v_gene: TRBV7-9
abundance: NA
j_gene: TRBJ2-1
CDR3nt: TGTGCCAGCAGCTTGCTAGCGGGAGGGTGGAATGAGCAGTTCTTC
CDR3aa: CASSLLAGGWNEQFF

d_gene: NA
v_gene: TRBV5-1
abundance: NA
j_gene: TRBJ2-2
CDR3nt: TGCGCCAGCAATTCGGCGGTCTCCGGGACTCCCCTGAGGACCGGGGAGCTGTTTTTT
CDR3aa: CASNSAVSGTPLRTGELFF

d_gene: NA
v_gene: TRBV12-1
abundance: NA
j_gene: TRBJ1-1
CDR3nt: TGTGCCAGCAGCTTTCGGTCAGGGTCCGGTGAAGCTTTCTTT
CDR3aa: CASSFRSGSGEAFF

d_gene: TRBD1
v_gene: TRBV5-1
abundance: NA
j_gene: TRBJ1-6
CDR3nt: TGCGCCAGCAGCCGGGACAGAACTTCACCCCTCCACTTT
CDR3aa: CASSRDRTSPLHF

d_gene: TRBD1
v_gene: TRBV19
abundance: NA
j_gene: TRBJ1-2
CDR3nt: TGTGCCAGTAGTGTTCAGGACAGGGGGAACTATGGCTACACCTTC
CDR3aa: CASSVQDRGNYGYTF

d_gene: NA
v_gene: TRBV6-1
abundance: few
j_gene: TRBJ2-1
CDR3nt: TGTGCCAGCAGTGCAGCGGCCCTCTCCCCCCACAATGAGCAGTTCTTC
CDR3aa: CASSAAALSPHNEQFF

d_gene: TRBD1
v_gene: TRBV5-1
abundance: NA
j_gene: TRBJ2-5
CDR3nt: TGCGCCAGCAGCCGGGACAGGGGGGAGACCCAGTACTTC
CDR3aa: CASSRDRGETQYF

d_gene: NA
v_gene: TRBV18
abundance: NA
j_gene: TRBJ1-1
CDR3nt: TGTGCCAGCTCACCGCTACAGGGCGCTGAAGCTTTCTTT
CDR3aa: CASSPLQGAEAFF

d_gene: NA
v_gene: TRBV6-6
abundance: NA
j_gene: TRBJ2-7
CDR3nt: TGTGCCAGCATAGCGGTTTCGGGAACCTACGAGCAGTACTTC
CDR3aa: CASIAVSGTYEQYF

d_gene: NA
v_gene: TRBV5-4
abundance: NA
j_gene: TRBJ1-6
CDR3nt: TGTGCCAGCAGCTTGGTCGATTCACCCCTCCACTTT
CDR3aa: CASSLVDSPLHF